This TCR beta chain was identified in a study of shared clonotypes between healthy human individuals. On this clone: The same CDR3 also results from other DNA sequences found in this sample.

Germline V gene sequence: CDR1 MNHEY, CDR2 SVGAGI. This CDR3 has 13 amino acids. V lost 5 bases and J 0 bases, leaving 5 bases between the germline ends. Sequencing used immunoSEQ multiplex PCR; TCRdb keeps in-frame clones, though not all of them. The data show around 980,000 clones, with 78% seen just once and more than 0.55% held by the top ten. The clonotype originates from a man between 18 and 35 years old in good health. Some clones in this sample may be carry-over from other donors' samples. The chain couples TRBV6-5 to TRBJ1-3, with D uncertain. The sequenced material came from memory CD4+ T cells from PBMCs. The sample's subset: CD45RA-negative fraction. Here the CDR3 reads CASSISSGNTIYF. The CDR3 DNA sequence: TGTGCCAGCAGTATCAGCTCTGGAAACACCATATATTTT.